The rows below give T cell receptor beta chains drawn from one sample of a study of blood T cells in healthy people across ages. TCRdb ran MiXCR on the 5' RACE reads and lists one entry per CDR3 protein. The sample includes roughly 1.5 million distinct CDR3 sequences, 42% of them seen just once. Material for sequencing was blood. These receptors all stem from a woman aged 18-30 years in good health. CDR3s include the opening cysteine and the closing phenylalanine or tryptophan. The D gene is left open where the match is weak. Some rows have no size entry. The others give once, few or many, or a class for an expanded clone.

j_call: TRBJ1-5
d_call: -
v_call: TRBV7-2
clone_size: few
cdr3_aa: CASSVTRGQPQHF
cdr3_nt: TGTGCCAGCAGCGTTACCAGGGGCCAGCCCCAGCATTTT

j_call: TRBJ2-7
d_call: TRBD2
v_call: TRBV4-1
clone_size: -
cdr3_aa: CASSPLAGGSSYEQYF
cdr3_nt: TGCGCCAGCAGCCCCTTAGCGGGGGGATCATCCTACGAGCAGTACTTC

j_call: TRBJ1-1
d_call: -
v_call: TRBV27
clone_size: -
cdr3_aa: CASKGRWMNTEAFF
cdr3_nt: TGTGCCAGCAAGGGCCGCTGGATGAACACTGAAGCTTTCTTT

j_call: TRBJ1-1
d_call: -
v_call: TRBV7-2
clone_size: many
cdr3_aa: CASSLRLGSETEAFF
cdr3_nt: TGTGCCAGCAGCTTAAGATTAGGTTCGGAAACTGAAGCTTTCTTT

j_call: TRBJ2-1
d_call: -
v_call: TRBV7-2
clone_size: -
cdr3_aa: CASARSLLDEQFF
cdr3_nt: TGTGCCAGCGCGAGGTCCCTGTTGGATGAGCAGTTCTTC

j_call: TRBJ1-2
d_call: -
v_call: TRBV12-3/TRBV12-4
clone_size: -
cdr3_aa: CASSFGRRAYGYTF
cdr3_nt: TGTGCCAGCAGTTTTGGGCGGCGAGCCTATGGCTACACCTTC

j_call: TRBJ1-2
d_call: -
v_call: TRBV28
clone_size: few
cdr3_aa: CASSRDSKNLGYTF
cdr3_nt: TGTGCCAGCAGTAGGGACTCAAAAAATCTTGGCTACACCTTC

j_call: TRBJ2-1
d_call: TRBD1
v_call: TRBV29-1
clone_size: -
cdr3_aa: CSVAFGTGGNEQFF
cdr3_nt: TGCAGCGTCGCCTTCGGGACAGGGGGCAATGAGCAGTTCTTC

j_call: TRBJ1-5
d_call: -
v_call: TRBV2
clone_size: few
cdr3_aa: CASNWEKNQPQHF
cdr3_nt: TGTGCCAGCAACTGGGAAAAAAATCAGCCCCAGCATTTT

j_call: TRBJ2-7
d_call: -
v_call: TRBV11-2
clone_size: -
cdr3_aa: CASSLVRGRSYEQYF
cdr3_nt: TGTGCCAGCAGCTTAGTAAGGGGCCGGTCCTACGAGCAGTACTTC

j_call: TRBJ2-3
d_call: TRBD1
v_call: TRBV29-1
clone_size: few
cdr3_aa: CSVEGGQDQDTQYF
cdr3_nt: TGCAGCGTTGAAGGCGGACAGGATCAAGATACGCAGTATTTT

j_call: TRBJ1-2
d_call: -
v_call: TRBV7-9
clone_size: -
cdr3_aa: CASNIPEDGQGPYGYTF
cdr3_nt: TGTGCCAGCAACATTCCCGAGGACGGGCAGGGCCCCTATGGCTACACCTTC

j_call: TRBJ1-2
d_call: -
v_call: TRBV20-1
clone_size: few
cdr3_aa: CSARGFLRGPNYGYTF
cdr3_nt: TGCAGTGCTAGGGGATTTTTGAGGGGACCTAACTATGGCTACACCTTC

j_call: TRBJ2-7
d_call: -
v_call: TRBV6-5
clone_size: -
cdr3_aa: CASSYADGDYEQYF
cdr3_nt: TGTGCCAGCAGTTACGCCGACGGAGACTACGAGCAGTACTTC

j_call: TRBJ1-1
d_call: TRBD1
v_call: TRBV27
clone_size: -
cdr3_aa: CASRPGGLDTEAFF
cdr3_nt: TGTGCCAGCAGACCAGGGGGCCTGGACACTGAAGCTTTCTTT

j_call: TRBJ2-5
d_call: -
v_call: TRBV29-1
clone_size: -
cdr3_aa: CSVGPKGYGTQYF
cdr3_nt: TGCAGCGTTGGACCGAAGGGTTATGGGACCCAGTACTTC

j_call: TRBJ2-7
d_call: TRBD1
v_call: TRBV29-1
clone_size: -
cdr3_aa: CSVDPTGGAYEQYF
cdr3_nt: TGCAGCGTTGACCCGACAGGGGGTGCCTACGAGCAGTACTTC

j_call: TRBJ1-4
d_call: -
v_call: TRBV11-2
clone_size: -
cdr3_aa: CASSLGGTGVRGEKLFF
cdr3_nt: TGTGCCAGCAGCTTAGGAGGGACGGGCGTCCGGGGTGAAAAACTGTTTTTT

j_call: TRBJ2-7
d_call: -
v_call: TRBV13
clone_size: few
cdr3_aa: CASSYQREQYF
cdr3_nt: TGTGCCAGCAGCTACCAAAGGGAGCAGTACTTC

j_call: TRBJ2-3
d_call: TRBD2
v_call: TRBV6-6
clone_size: -
cdr3_aa: CASKIQRGPYTQYF
cdr3_nt: TGTGCCAGCAAGATACAGCGGGGGCCCTATACGCAGTATTTT

j_call: TRBJ1-2
d_call: -
v_call: TRBV9
clone_size: few
cdr3_aa: CASSVTAGGGYTF
cdr3_nt: TGTGCCAGCAGCGTTACAGCCGGGGGTGGCTACACCTTC

j_call: TRBJ1-4
d_call: -
v_call: TRBV7-2
clone_size: -
cdr3_aa: CASSARPTRSPNEKLFF
cdr3_nt: TGTGCCAGCAGCGCCCGGCCAACCCGGAGTCCTAATGAAAAACTGTTTTTT

j_call: TRBJ2-1
d_call: -
v_call: TRBV6-5
clone_size: -
cdr3_aa: CASSYSGTFTYNEQFF
cdr3_nt: TGTGCCAGCAGTTACTCCGGCACCTTCACCTACAATGAGCAGTTCTTC

j_call: TRBJ2-7
d_call: TRBD1
v_call: TRBV10-3
clone_size: -
cdr3_aa: CAISEIGTGSYEQYF
cdr3_nt: TGTGCCATCAGTGAGATCGGGACAGGGTCGTACGAGCAGTACTTC

j_call: TRBJ1-1
d_call: TRBD1
v_call: TRBV12-3/TRBV12-4
clone_size: -
cdr3_aa: CASSRPGQTHMNTEAFF
cdr3_nt: TGTGCCAGCAGTAGACCGGGACAGACCCACATGAACACTGAAGCTTTCTTT

j_call: TRBJ2-7
d_call: TRBD2
v_call: TRBV7-2
clone_size: many
cdr3_aa: CASSLRWTSYEQYF
cdr3_nt: TGTGCCAGCAGCTTAAGATGGACTAGCTACGAGCAGTACTTC